This T cell receptor (beta chain) was sequenced for a study of neoadjuvant anti-PD-1 for oral cavity cancer. In the study overall: Before surgery, most patients got three to four biweekly 3 mg/kg nivolumab doses. Study-level findings and limits: Treg/Th17 ratio rose with pretreatment blood and fell with post-treatment tumor TCRbeta clonality.

On this clone itself: Its antigen is unknown.

Patients had HPV-negative, locally advanced oral cavity squamous cell carcinoma. V shed 3 bases, J shed 6 bases, and the junction held 4 bases outside the gene matches. Germline V lookup: CDR1 SGHVS, CDR2 FNYEAQ. The CDR3 consists of 14 residues. PBMC libraries mostly used about 490 ng of input genomic DNA, with six replicates per sample. The method was immunoSEQ multiplex PCR; TCRdb's version includes in-frame clones alone and lacks a portion of them. This sample has 75,000 to 100,000 clones, with roughly four fifths found just once. The clonotype originates from a person aged 35-79 years with oral cavity squamous cell carcinoma. The chain links TRBV7-6 to TRBJ2-2; 7 nucleotides align to TRBD2. This specimen consisted of PBMCs, obtained before nivolumab (anti-PD-1) treatment. The CDR3: CASSLWEGAGELFF. As DNA, the CDR3 is TGTGCCAGCAGCTTGTGGGAGGGAGCCGGGGAGCTGTTTTTT.